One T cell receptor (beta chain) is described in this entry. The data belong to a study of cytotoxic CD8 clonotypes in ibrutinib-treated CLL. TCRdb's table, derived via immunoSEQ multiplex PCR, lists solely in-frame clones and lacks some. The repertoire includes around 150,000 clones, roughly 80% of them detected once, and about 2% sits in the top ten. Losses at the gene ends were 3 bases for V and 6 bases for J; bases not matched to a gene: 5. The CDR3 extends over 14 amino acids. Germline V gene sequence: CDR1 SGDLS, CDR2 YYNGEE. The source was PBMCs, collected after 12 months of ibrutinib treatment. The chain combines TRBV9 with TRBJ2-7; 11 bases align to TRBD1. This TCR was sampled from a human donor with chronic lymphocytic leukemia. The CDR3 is CASSGIGTGGEQYF. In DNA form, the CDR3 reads TGTGCCAGCAGCGGAATAGGGACAGGGGGCGAGCAGTACTTC. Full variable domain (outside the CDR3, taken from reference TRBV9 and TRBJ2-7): DSGVTQTPKHLITATGQRVTLRCSPRSGDLSVYWYQQSLDQGLQFLIQYYNGEERAKGNILERFSAQQFPDLHSELNLSSLELGDSALYFCASSGIGTGGEQYFGPGTRLTVT.